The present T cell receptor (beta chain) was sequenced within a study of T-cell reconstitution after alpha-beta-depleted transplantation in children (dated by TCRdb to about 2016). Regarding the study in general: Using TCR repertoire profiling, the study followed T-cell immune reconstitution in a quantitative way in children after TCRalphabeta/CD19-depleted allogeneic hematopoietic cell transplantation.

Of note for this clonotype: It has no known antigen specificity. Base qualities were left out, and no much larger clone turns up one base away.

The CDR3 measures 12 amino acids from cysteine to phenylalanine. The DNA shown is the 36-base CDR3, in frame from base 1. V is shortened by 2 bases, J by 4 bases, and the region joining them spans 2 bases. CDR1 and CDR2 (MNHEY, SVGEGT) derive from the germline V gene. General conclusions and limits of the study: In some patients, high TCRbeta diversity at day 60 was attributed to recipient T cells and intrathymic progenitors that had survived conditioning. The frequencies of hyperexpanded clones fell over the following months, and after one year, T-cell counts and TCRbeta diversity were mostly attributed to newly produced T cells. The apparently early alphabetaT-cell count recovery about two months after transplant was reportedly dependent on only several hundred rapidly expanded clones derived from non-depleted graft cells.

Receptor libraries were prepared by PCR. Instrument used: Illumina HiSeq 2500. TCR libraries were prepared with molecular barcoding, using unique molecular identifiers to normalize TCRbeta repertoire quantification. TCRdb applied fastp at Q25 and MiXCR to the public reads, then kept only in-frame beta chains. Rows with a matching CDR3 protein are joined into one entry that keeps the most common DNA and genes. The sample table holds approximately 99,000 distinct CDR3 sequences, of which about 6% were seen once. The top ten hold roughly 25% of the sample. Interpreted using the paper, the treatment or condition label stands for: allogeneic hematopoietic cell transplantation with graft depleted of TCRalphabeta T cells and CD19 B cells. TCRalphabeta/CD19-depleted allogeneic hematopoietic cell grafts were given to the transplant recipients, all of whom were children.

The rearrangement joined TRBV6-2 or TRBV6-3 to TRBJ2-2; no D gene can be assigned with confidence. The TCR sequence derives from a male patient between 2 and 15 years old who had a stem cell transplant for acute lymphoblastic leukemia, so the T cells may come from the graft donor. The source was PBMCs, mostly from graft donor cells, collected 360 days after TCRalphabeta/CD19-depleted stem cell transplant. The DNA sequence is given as TGTGCCAGCAGTTACCTCACCGGGGAGCTGTTTTTT. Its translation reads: CASSYLTGELFF.